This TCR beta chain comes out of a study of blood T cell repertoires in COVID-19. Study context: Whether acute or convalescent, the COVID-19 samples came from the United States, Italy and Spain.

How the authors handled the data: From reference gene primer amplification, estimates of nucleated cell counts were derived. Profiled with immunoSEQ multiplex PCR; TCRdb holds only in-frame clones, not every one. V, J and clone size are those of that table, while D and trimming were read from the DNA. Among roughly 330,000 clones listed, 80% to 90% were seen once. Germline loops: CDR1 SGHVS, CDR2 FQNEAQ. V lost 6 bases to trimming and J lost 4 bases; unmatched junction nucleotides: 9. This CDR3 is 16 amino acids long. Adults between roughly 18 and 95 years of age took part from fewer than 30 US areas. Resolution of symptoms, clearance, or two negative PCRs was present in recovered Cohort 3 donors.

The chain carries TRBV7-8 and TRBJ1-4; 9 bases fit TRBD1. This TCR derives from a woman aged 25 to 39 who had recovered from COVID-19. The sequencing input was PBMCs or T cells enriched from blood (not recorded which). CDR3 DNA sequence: TGTGCCAGCAGAGCCGGACAGGGGTGGAGTAATGAAAAACTGTTTTTT. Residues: CASRAGQGWSNEKLFF.